Listed below are T cell receptor beta chains from one sample, sequenced in a study of blood T cell repertoires in COVID-19. Clones were sequenced by immunoSEQ multiplex PCR, and TCRdb holds only the in-frame ones, with some missing. The sample has some 83,000 clones, roughly 90% seen once. The sample was peripheral blood. The receptors derive from a man over 45 with acute or convalescent COVID-19. Each CDR3 is given with its conserved first and last residue. D genes are given only for firm matches. Clone size is given for some rows only: seen once, a few or many times, or a class if the clone is expanded.

TRBD1 | TRBJ1-5 | NA | TRBV19 | TGTGCCAGTAGGGACAGGGGGAGTCAGCCCCAGCATTTT | CASRDRGSQPQHF
TRBD2 | TRBJ2-7 | few | TRBV5-1 | TGCGCCAGCAGCTTGGGACGGGAGGGGAACCAGAGGTCCTACGAGCAGTACTTC | CASSLGREGNQRSYEQYF
TRBD1 | TRBJ1-1 | NA | TRBV7-9 | TGTGCCAGCAGCTTACAGGGGGCGTTAAGTGAAGCTTTCTTT | CASSLQGALSEAFF
NA | TRBJ1-1 | NA | TRBV29-1 | TGCAGCGTTGATGGGGGGGCTGGGGCTTTCTTT | CSVDGGAGAFF
NA | TRBJ2-7 | NA | TRBV7-9 | TGTGCCAGCAGCTTTACAGGCTACGAGCAGTACTTC | CASSFTGYEQYF
TRBD1 | TRBJ1-1 | NA | TRBV3-1/TRBV3-2 | TGTGCCAGCAGCCGGGGACAGGGGGCAACTGAAGCTTTCTTT | CASSRGQGATEAFF
NA | TRBJ1-5 | NA | TRBV7-9 | TGTGCCAGCAACAGGGGCAATCAGCCCCAGCATTTT | CASNRGNQPQHF
TRBD1 | TRBJ1-5 | once | TRBV7-2 | TGTGCCAGCAGCTTAGTAGGGGGCAGCAATCAGCCCCAGCATTTT | CASSLVGGSNQPQHF
NA | TRBJ1-6 | NA | TRBV9 | TGTGCCAGCAGCGTAAACCCCGCCGCGGGCGTAAATTCACCCCTCCACTTT | CASSVNPAAGVNSPLHF
TRBD1 | TRBJ1-4 | NA | TRBV28 | TGTGCCAGCAGTACCTCGACAGGGTACCAAAAACTGTTTTTT | CASSTSTGYQKLFF
TRBD1 | TRBJ2-3 | NA | TRBV29-1 | TGCAGCGTTCTGAGGGGGCAGAACACAGATACGCAGTATTTT | CSVLRGQNTDTQYF
TRBD2 | TRBJ2-7 | NA | TRBV2 | TGTGCCAGCGTCGCAGAGCATAGCGGGAGATACGAGCAGTACTTC | CASVAEHSGRYEQYF
NA | TRBJ2-1 | once | TRBV2 | TGTGCCAGCAGTGGGGGGAGGGACATCACCTACAATGAGCAGTTCTTC | CASSGGRDITYNEQFF
NA | TRBJ1-1 | NA | TRBV9 | TGTGCCAGCAGCGTGGGAGTAACGGGCACTGAAGCTTTCTTT | CASSVGVTGTEAFF
NA | TRBJ2-2 | once | TRBV12-2 | TGTGCAAGTCGCTCACGTAGCGGGAGGGGGGACACCGGGGAGCTGTTTTTT | CASRSRSGRGDTGELFF
NA | TRBJ1-1 | few | TRBV14 | TGTGCCAGCAGCCCCAGGGGGAACACTGAAGCTTTCTTT | CASSPRGNTEAFF
NA | TRBJ1-1 | NA | TRBV29-1 | TGCAGCGTTGTGCCGGGTCTACGTTGGGACACTGAAGCTTTCTTT | CSVVPGLRWDTEAFF
TRBD2 | TRBJ2-2 | NA | TRBV11-2 | TGTGCCAGCAGCTTTCCCGGACTAGCGGTTACGAACACCGGGGAGCTGTTTTTT | CASSFPGLAVTNTGELFF
TRBD1 | TRBJ1-6 | NA | TRBV6-6 | TGTGCCAGCAGTTACTGGGACAGGGTCTATAATTCACCCCTCCACTTT | CASSYWDRVYNSPLHF
NA | TRBJ2-6 | NA | TRBV27 | TGTGCCAGCAGTCCCCATTCCTCTGGGGCCAACGTCCTGACTTTC | CASSPHSSGANVLTF
NA | TRBJ2-1 | NA | TRBV29-1 | TGCAGCGTTGAAGGAGGGATCTACAATGAGCAGTTCTTC | CSVEGGIYNEQFF
NA | TRBJ2-3 | NA | TRBV5-1 | TGCGCCAGCAGCTTGGGATGGTCGGGCACAGATACGCAGTATTTT | CASSLGWSGTDTQYF
NA | TRBJ1-5 | NA | TRBV6-5 | TGTGCCAGCAGTTACTCGTCCGGTAGCAATCAGCCCCAGCATTTT | CASSYSSGSNQPQHF
NA | TRBJ2-1 | NA | TRBV29-1 | TGCAGCGTTGAAGACAACTGGAGTGGGAATGAGCAGTTCTTC | CSVEDNWSGNEQFF
NA | TRBJ1-5 | NA | TRBV6-1 | TGTGCCAGCAGTGAACGGTCGAGGAGGAGCAATCAGCCCCAGCATTTT | CASSERSRRSNQPQHF
NA | TRBJ1-1 | NA | TRBV18 | TGTGCCAGCTCACCGGGAACCCGCAGGGGGAACACTGAAGCTTTCTTT | CASSPGTRRGNTEAFF
TRBD2 | TRBJ2-2 | NA | TRBV7-6 | TGTGCCAGCAGCCCCCAGGGAGGGCAGCTCACCGGGGAGCTGTTTTTT | CASSPQGGQLTGELFF
NA | TRBJ2-5 | once | TRBV5-5 | TGTGCCAGCAGCTTGGACAGGCAGACCCAGTACTTC | CASSLDRQTQYF
NA | TRBJ1-4 | NA | TRBV5-6 | TGTGCCAGCAGCTTCGGACAGACAACTAATGAAAAACTGTTTTTT | CASSFGQTTNEKLFF
TRBD1 | TRBJ1-3 | NA | TRBV27 | TGTGCCAGCAGTCCCCGCCCTACAGGGGTTTCTGGAAACACCATATATTTT | CASSPRPTGVSGNTIYF
TRBD1 | TRBJ1-6 | NA | TRBV5-1 | TGCGCCAGCAGCTCCTCGCGGACAGGGCGCAATTCACCCCTCCACTTT | CASSSSRTGRNSPLHF
NA | TRBJ1-1 | NA | TRBV5-1 | TGCGCCAGCAGTTTCGGGAACACTGAAGCTTTCTTT | CASSFGNTEAFF
TRBD2 | TRBJ2-2 | NA | TRBV10-1 | TGCGCCAGCAGGCTAGCGGGAGACACCGGGGAGCTGTTTTTT | CASRLAGDTGELFF
NA | TRBJ1-1 | once | TRBV6-6 | TGTGCCAGCAGAGGACGGAGGCCTGAAGCTTTCTTT | CASRGRRPEAFF
NA | TRBJ1-4 | NA | TRBV27 | TGTGCCAGCAGTTTATCGGGCAGGGAAAAACTGTTTTTT | CASSLSGREKLFF
NA | TRBJ2-1 | once | TRBV19 | TGTGCCAGTAGTATATCTGGACAGCCCTCCTACAATGAGCAGTTCTTC | CASSISGQPSYNEQFF
TRBD2 | TRBJ2-3 | NA | TRBV7-3 | TGTGCCAGCAGCCCGGGACTAGCGGGAGGGGCAGATACGCAGTATTTT | CASSPGLAGGADTQYF
NA | TRBJ2-3 | NA | TRBV4-3 | TGCGCCAGCAGCCAAGAAAGGTCCCACGACTTTTACACAGATACGCAGTATTTT | CASSQERSHDFYTDTQYF
NA | TRBJ2-3 | NA | TRBV24-1 | TGTGCCACCAGTGATTCGGACAAAGATACGCAGTATTTT | CATSDSDKDTQYF